The sequence of this TCR beta chain was determined in a study of T cells in Graves' hyperthyroidism and ophthalmopathy. Study-wide results and limits: Most clonotypes that expanded in the thyroid above 0.001 also showed up in blood. Ophthalmopathy and stable hyperthyroidism were separated by a 13 V-J model.

TCR beta CDR3 sequences were amplified from RNA transcripts. TCR CDR3 regions were first amplified by RT-PCR with HTBI primers. TCRdb itself ran the multiplex PCR reads through MiXCR, one entry per CDR3 protein. The sample includes 550,000 to 700,000 distinct CDR3 sequences, around 45% of them seen just once. The CDR3 contains 15 residues. Trimming removed 8 bases from V and 5 bases from J, with 22 bases in between. Germline V gives CDR1 MNHNS, CDR2 SASEGT. This clonotype was counted ten times or more. As yet, its antigen is unknown. A patient was excluded if there was uncontrolled infection, other autoimmune disease, pregnancy or lactation. Diagnoses were established using clinical symptoms, serum thyroxine and TRAb, thyroid ultrasound and orbital computed tomography.

Sequencing was carried out using peripheral blood or thyroid tissue (not recorded which). The receptor was isolated from an adult woman with Graves' disease, either hyperthyroidism or ophthalmopathy (not recorded which). The chain links TRBV6-1 to TRBJ2-7; no definite D call. CDR3: CASLGDGPVADEQYF. The CDR3 DNA follows: TGTGCCAGCCTGGGTGATGGGCCGGTCGCGGACGAGCAGTACTTC.